This T cell receptor (beta chain) was obtained from a study of immune characteristics of hereditary and idiopathic chronic pancreatitis. The germline gives CDR1 SGHDN, CDR2 FVKESK. The V and J ends lost 4 bases and 2 bases respectively, with 17 bases between them. This CDR3 is built from 16 residues. Only in-frame clones appear in the TCRdb table, and some are missing; sequencing was by immunoSEQ multiplex PCR. In the table there are 11,000 to 15,000 clones, more than 60% of which are singletons. The pancreas tissue came from patients undergoing total pancreatectomy with islet autotransplantation. The TCR comes from a human donor with chronic pancreatitis. The chain is built from TRBV14 and TRBJ2-5, with D possibly TRBD2 on 6 matching bases. Sequencing input: pancreas tissue with hereditary chronic pancreatitis. The CDR3 sequence: CASSPSRVGGQETQYF. The DNA of the CDR3 is TGTGCCAGCAGCCCCTCAAGAGTTGGGGGGCAAGAGACCCAGTACTTC. The full variable domain, rest sourced from reference TRBV14 and TRBJ2-5, is EAGVTQFPSHSVIEKGQTVTLRCDPISGHDNLYWYRRVMGKEIKFLLHFVKESKQDESGMPNNRFLAERTGGTYSTLKVQPAELEDSGVYFCASSPSRVGGQETQYFGPGTRLLVL.